This T cell receptor beta chain is from a study of Ad26.COV2.S vaccination and SARS-CoV-2 variants. Study overall: Donor got 5x10^10 or 1x10^11 viral particles of Ad26.COV2.S.

Germline V lookup: CDR1 SGHDT, CDR2 YYEEEE. The CDR3 has 15 amino acids. V dropped 9 bases and J dropped 0 bases, with 18 bases sitting between them. Data came from immunoSEQ multiplex PCR; TCRdb stores just in-frame clones and leaves some out. Of 400,000 to 500,000 clones detected, 89% appear once; the ten largest clones hold about 2.4%. Treatment in this sample: 19 received Ad26.COV2.S at low or high dose, single or two shots; about 5 received placebo; per-sample allocation not given. The samples were gathered on day 63 after the first injection of vaccine or placebo. The input for sequencing was peripheral blood, taken in a trial of Ad26.COV2.S vaccine versus placebo. The sequence derives from a person aged 18 to 59 who received the Ad26.COV2.S COVID-19 vaccine or a placebo. The chain carries TRBV5-6 and TRBJ1-1, with a possible D match to TRBD1 (5 bases). For the CDR3, the DNA is TGTGCCACTGGAGTCCGGGGCCACATGAACACTGAAGCTTTCTTT. Translation: CATGVRGHMNTEAFF.